This TCR beta chain was observed in a study of cytomegalovirus exposure and HLA in healthy donors. Germline trimming cut 2 bases from V and 1 base from J; bases unmatched to any gene: 0. The CDR3 has 14 amino acids. Germline assignment: CDR1 MNHEY and CDR2 SVGAGI. This clone was seen only a few times. As for the donors, each was a healthy bone marrow donor. The study ran its PCR with 60 Vbeta and 13 Jbeta primers. Produced via immunoSEQ multiplex PCR; TCRdb's table is partial and in-frame only. Counted here are roughly 120,000 clones, 15% to 19% occurring once; the ten biggest clones make up 1.9%. This sequence joins TRBV6-5 and TRBJ2-3, with TRBD2 matching over 7 bases. The sample consisted of PBMCs. The origin of this receptor is a woman between 18 and 29 years old in good health and CMV-seronegative. The CDR3 nucleotides are TGTGCCAGCAGTTACGCGGGGGGCACAGATACGCAGTATTTT. This gives the protein CASSYAGGTDTQYF.